A selection of T cell receptor beta chains follows, all from one sample in a study of T cell responses to AZD1222 COVID-19 vaccine. Produced via immunoSEQ multiplex PCR; TCRdb's table is partial and in-frame only. Here the sample spans about 42,000 clones, 80% to 85% being singletons. This specimen consisted of peripheral blood, obtained 28 days after the second AZD1222 dose. These receptor sequences come from an adult who received the AZD1222 COVID-19 vaccine. The CDR3 runs from the conserved cysteine through the conserved F or W. The D gene is left open where the match is weak. Some rows have no size entry. The others give once, few or many, or a class for an expanded clone.

v_call: TRBV19
j_call: TRBJ1-5
d_call: NA
clone_size: NA
cdr3_nt: TGTGCCAGTAGCCCCGACAGAGCCCTCAATCAGCCCCAGCATTTT
cdr3_aa: CASSPDRALNQPQHF

v_call: TRBV7-8
j_call: TRBJ2-5
d_call: NA
clone_size: NA
cdr3_nt: TGTGCCAGCAGCTTAGGAGGGCTAGGACCGAAGACCCAGTACTTC
cdr3_aa: CASSLGGLGPKTQYF

v_call: TRBV9
j_call: TRBJ2-1
d_call: TRBD2
clone_size: NA
cdr3_nt: TGTGCCAGCAGCCCCGCGGGGGTTGAGCAGTTCTTC
cdr3_aa: CASSPAGVEQFF

v_call: TRBV5-1
j_call: TRBJ1-2
d_call: NA
clone_size: few
cdr3_nt: TGCGCCAGCAGCTTGGAAGGGGCAGGCTACACCTTC
cdr3_aa: CASSLEGAGYTF

v_call: TRBV25-1
j_call: TRBJ1-4
d_call: TRBD1
clone_size: NA
cdr3_nt: TGTGCCAGCAGCCAAGCCGGGACAGGGGGCGAAAAACTGTTTTTT
cdr3_aa: CASSQAGTGGEKLFF

v_call: TRBV6-5
j_call: TRBJ2-5
d_call: NA
clone_size: once
cdr3_nt: TGTGCCAGCACCCTCGGACATGCCCAGTACTTC
cdr3_aa: CASTLGHAQYF

v_call: TRBV6-5
j_call: TRBJ1-1
d_call: TRBD1
clone_size: NA
cdr3_nt: TGTGCCAGCAGGGACAGGGAGGACACTGAAGCTTTCTTT
cdr3_aa: CASRDREDTEAFF

v_call: TRBV25-1
j_call: TRBJ2-7
d_call: TRBD1
clone_size: NA
cdr3_nt: TGTGCCAGCAGTGAATCGGGGACAGGGGCACCCTACGAGCAGTACTTC
cdr3_aa: CASSESGTGAPYEQYF

v_call: TRBV3-1/TRBV3-2
j_call: TRBJ2-1
d_call: NA
clone_size: NA
cdr3_nt: TGTGCCAGCAGCCTACCCAATATCAATGAGCAGTTCTTC
cdr3_aa: CASSLPNINEQFF

v_call: TRBV27
j_call: TRBJ2-6
d_call: NA
clone_size: NA
cdr3_nt: TGTGCCAGCAGTTTGTCTGGGGCCAACGTCCTGACTTTC
cdr3_aa: CASSLSGANVLTF

v_call: TRBV30
j_call: TRBJ2-2
d_call: NA
clone_size: few
cdr3_nt: TGTGCCTGGAGCTTAGGGGATTACACCGGGGAGCTGTTTTTT
cdr3_aa: CAWSLGDYTGELFF

v_call: TRBV19
j_call: TRBJ1-2
d_call: NA
clone_size: NA
cdr3_nt: TGTGCCAGTATCCAGGGTAGGGCCATGAACTATGGCTACACCTTC
cdr3_aa: CASIQGRAMNYGYTF

v_call: TRBV3-1/TRBV3-2
j_call: TRBJ1-2
d_call: NA
clone_size: NA
cdr3_nt: TGTGCCAGCAGCCAATGGGACAACTATGGCTACACCTTC
cdr3_aa: CASSQWDNYGYTF

v_call: TRBV2
j_call: TRBJ2-2
d_call: TRBD2
clone_size: NA
cdr3_nt: TGTGCCAGCAAGCGGGGGAACACCGGGGAGCTGTTTTTT
cdr3_aa: CASKRGNTGELFF

v_call: TRBV23-1
j_call: TRBJ2-7
d_call: NA
clone_size: NA
cdr3_nt: TGCGCCAGCAGTCAATCAACAGGGGAGGATGGATACGAGCAGTACTTC
cdr3_aa: CASSQSTGEDGYEQYF

v_call: TRBV25-1
j_call: TRBJ2-3
d_call: TRBD2
clone_size: NA
cdr3_nt: TGTGCCAGCAGTAAACGGACTAGCAGAGGCACAGATACGCAGTATTTT
cdr3_aa: CASSKRTSRGTDTQYF

v_call: TRBV6-5
j_call: TRBJ1-1
d_call: NA
clone_size: NA
cdr3_nt: TGTGCCAGCAGTTCCACTTTCTCGAACACTGAAGCTTTCTTT
cdr3_aa: CASSSTFSNTEAFF

v_call: TRBV19
j_call: TRBJ2-7
d_call: TRBD1
clone_size: NA
cdr3_nt: TGTGCCAGTAGTCCCGGACAGGGTTACTCCTACGAGCAGTACTTC
cdr3_aa: CASSPGQGYSYEQYF

v_call: TRBV10-3
j_call: TRBJ2-4
d_call: TRBD2
clone_size: NA
cdr3_nt: TGTGCCATCAGTGAAACGGCCCCCCAGGGGCTAGCGGGGGGCAGAGCCAAAAACATTCAGTACTTC
cdr3_aa: CAISETAPQGLAGGRAKNIQYF

v_call: TRBV6-1
j_call: TRBJ1-5
d_call: NA
clone_size: few
cdr3_nt: TGTGCCAGCAGTGAGGGTAGCAATCAGCCCCAGCATTTT
cdr3_aa: CASSEGSNQPQHF

v_call: TRBV10-2
j_call: TRBJ2-2
d_call: TRBD1
clone_size: NA
cdr3_nt: TGCGCCAGCAGTGAGACCCAGGGGGCGCGGTACACCGGGGAGCTGTTTTTT
cdr3_aa: CASSETQGARYTGELFF

v_call: TRBV28
j_call: TRBJ1-4
d_call: NA
clone_size: NA
cdr3_nt: TGTGCCAGCACCCGGGTCCCAACTAATGAAAAACTGTTTTTT
cdr3_aa: CASTRVPTNEKLFF

v_call: TRBV20-1
j_call: TRBJ1-3
d_call: TRBD1
clone_size: NA
cdr3_nt: TGCAGTGCTAGTAGGGACAGCCCGATCTCTGGAAACACCATATATTTT
cdr3_aa: CSASRDSPISGNTIYF

v_call: TRBV9
j_call: TRBJ1-1
d_call: TRBD1
clone_size: NA
cdr3_nt: TGTGCCAGCAGCGCCGGGACAGGGGGGAGCATGAACACTGAAGCTTTCTTT
cdr3_aa: CASSAGTGGSMNTEAFF

v_call: TRBV3-1/TRBV3-2
j_call: TRBJ2-3
d_call: TRBD2
clone_size: NA
cdr3_nt: TGTGCCAGCACCCTACTAGCGGGGGATACGGGTACGCAGTATTTT
cdr3_aa: CASTLLAGDTGTQYF

v_call: TRBV6-5
j_call: TRBJ1-2
d_call: NA
clone_size: NA
cdr3_nt: TGTGCCAGCAGTTACTCGAGCCAGCGGGGCTACACCTTC
cdr3_aa: CASSYSSQRGYTF

v_call: TRBV11-2
j_call: TRBJ1-6
d_call: NA
clone_size: NA
cdr3_nt: TGTGCCAGCAGCTTCATGGGATTGTCACCCCTCCACTTT
cdr3_aa: CASSFMGLSPLHF

v_call: TRBV5-5
j_call: TRBJ2-6
d_call: NA
clone_size: NA
cdr3_nt: TGTGCCAGCAGCCAATCTGGGGCCAACGTCCTGACTTTC
cdr3_aa: CASSQSGANVLTF

v_call: TRBV7-3
j_call: TRBJ1-3
d_call: TRBD1
clone_size: once
cdr3_nt: TGTGCCAGCAGCATAGGACAGGCCTCTGGAAACACCATATATTTT
cdr3_aa: CASSIGQASGNTIYF